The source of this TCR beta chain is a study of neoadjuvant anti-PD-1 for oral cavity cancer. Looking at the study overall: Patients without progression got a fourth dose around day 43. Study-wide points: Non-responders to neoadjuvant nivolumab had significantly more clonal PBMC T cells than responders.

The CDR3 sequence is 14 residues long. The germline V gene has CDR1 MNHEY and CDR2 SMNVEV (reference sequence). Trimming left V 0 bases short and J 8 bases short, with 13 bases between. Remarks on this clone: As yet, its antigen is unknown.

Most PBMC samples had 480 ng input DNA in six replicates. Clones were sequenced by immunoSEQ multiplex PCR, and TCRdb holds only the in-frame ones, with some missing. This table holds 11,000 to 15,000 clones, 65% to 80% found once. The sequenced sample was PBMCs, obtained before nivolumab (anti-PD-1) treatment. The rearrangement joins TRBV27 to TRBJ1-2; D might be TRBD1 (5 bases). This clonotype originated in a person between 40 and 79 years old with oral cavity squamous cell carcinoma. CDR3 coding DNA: TGTGCCAGCAGTTTATCGCTAGGGGTGGGAGGCTACACCTTC. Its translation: CASSLSLGVGGYTF.